The TCR beta chain under discussion was sequenced for a study of cytomegalovirus exposure and HLA in healthy donors. Study-level background: For the roughly 400 genotyped donors, approximately 82% fell within the Caucasian-associated ancestry cluster. The study's findings and limits: The analysis excluded some indistinguishable V segments, including TRBV6-2 and TRBV6-3.

To note about this clone: Its antigen is undetermined.

CDR3 size: 16 residues. Trimming took off 0 bases at V and 6 bases at J, with 14 bases between the two ends. The germline gives CDR1 MNHEY, CDR2 SVGAGI. Primers: 60 Vbeta forward and 13 Jbeta reverse. In the authors' methods: Later analysis identified around 85 million unique TCR beta chains, about 10 million shared. TCRdb's table, derived via immunoSEQ multiplex PCR, lists solely in-frame clones and lacks some. V and J calls and clone size are as listed in that table; D and trimming were resolved from the DNA. The sample has about 190,000 clones; 78% are singletons. The clonotype was recovered from a woman between 25 and 40 years old in good health and CMV-seropositive. Material for sequencing was PBMCs. The chain combines TRBV6-5 with TRBJ2-2; TRBD1 is a possible D gene (6 bases). CDR3 region: CASSYSAGPGAGELFF. The CDR3 nucleotides read TGTGCCAGCAGTTACTCGGCTGGTCCAGGGGCCGGGGAGCTGTTTTTT.